What follows are 32 T cell receptor beta chains derived from one specimen sequenced in a study of brain T cells in children with intractable seizures (dated by TCRdb to the early 2020s). In the paper's terms, the time point label means: resected brain tissue, or blood drawn just prior to surgery. Preparation of the library involved the immunoSEQ multiplex PCR assay. TCRdb holds this immuneACCESS table with in-frame rearrangements only. Some clones are missing; in checked studies, unresolved V genes explain under half, and the rest has no known cause. The sample contains about 41,000 clones, around 90% of them found a single time. Together, the top ten hold 5% to 6.5% of the sample. This specimen was peripheral blood, taken at surgery. The origin of the receptors is a girl aged 2 to 10 with tuberous sclerosis and intractable seizures.

V gene TRBV4-1 combines with J gene TRBJ1-2, with 7 bases that match TRBD1. With V trimmed by 2 bases and J by 2 bases, 8 bases remained unmatched. Germline V gene data show CDR1 as MGHRA and CDR2 as YSYEKL. The CDR3 is 16 residues long. The chain's CDR3 is CASSQPARGRNYGYTF. CDR3 DNA sequence: TGCGCCAGCAGCCAACCCGCTAGGGGGCGGAACTATGGCTACACCTTC.

The rearrangement uses TRBV29-1 and TRBJ2-4, with TRBD1 identical over 10 bases. The CDR3 sequence is 14 residues long. The germline gives CDR1 SQVTM, CDR2 ANQGSEA. V gave up 4 bases and J gave up 6 bases; unmatched junction bases: 6. CDR3 in amino acids: CSVGQGAALNIQYF. The CDR3 region has the DNA TGCAGCGTTGGACAGGGGGCGGCTCTAAACATTCAGTACTTC.

The chain carries TRBV6-5 and TRBJ2-5, with D unresolved. The CDR3 loop spans 15 amino acids. Per germline, CDR1 MNHEY and CDR2 SVGAGI. The V gene lost 2 bases and the J gene lost 0 bases, with 10 bases spanning the gap. The CDR3 sequence is CASSYIGVNQETQYF. The CDR3 nucleotides read TGTGCCAGCAGTTACATTGGGGTTAACCAAGAGACCCAGTACTTC.

The chain links TRBV19 to TRBJ2-3, with 15 nucleotides matching TRBD2. The V segment lost 4 bases and the J segment 3 bases; nucleotides outside the gene matches: 2. The CDR3 length is 16 residues. Germline lookup yields CDR1 LNHDA and CDR2 SQIVND (reference sequence). The CDR3 here is CASSTGLAGGTDTQYF. CDR3 sequence (DNA): TGTGCCAGTAGTACTGGACTAGCGGGGGGGACAGATACGCAGTATTTT.

This chain links TRBV6-5 with TRBJ1-1; 7 bases are shared with TRBD1. Germline assignment: CDR1 MNHEY and CDR2 SVGAGI. V lost 8 bases to trimming and J lost 3 bases; unmatched junction nucleotides: 6. CDR3 length: 13 residues. Here the CDR3 DNA reads TGTGCCAGCGGGACAGCCTCTTACACTGAAGCTTTCTTT. It specifies CASGTASYTEAFF.

This clone was seen a handful of times. The genes are TRBV5-1 and TRBJ2-1, with 10 positions matching TRBD2. This CDR3 has 14 residues. The germline V gene has CDR1 SGHRS and CDR2 YFSETQ. Trimming cost V 3 bases and J 7 bases; bases outside gene matches: 4. The CDR3 sequence: CASSSSGGANEQFF. Here the CDR3 DNA reads TGCGCCAGCAGCTCGAGCGGGGGGGCTAATGAGCAGTTCTTC.

V is TRBV2 and J is TRBJ2-2; perhaps TRBD1 as D (6 bases). The V and J ends lost 6 bases and 0 bases respectively, with 11 bases between them. The CDR3 is 15 amino acids. CDR1 and CDR2 (germline): SNHLY, FYNNEI. This chain's CDR3 is CASRRDIANTGELFF. The CDR3 coding sequence is TGTGCCAGCAGGAGGGACATCGCGAACACCGGGGAGCTGTTTTTT.

V usage is TRBV10-2 and J usage is TRBJ1-2; possible D gene TRBD1, 6 bases. CDR3 length: 13 amino acids. Germline V lookup: CDR1 WSHSY, CDR2 SAAADI. V shed 3 bases and J shed 8 bases, with 13 bases lying between them. This CDR3 reads CASSDYRAVGYTF. The CDR3, as DNA: TGCGCCAGCAGTGATTACAGGGCGGTGGGCTACACCTTC.

This clone was found once. V gene TRBV18 combines with J gene TRBJ2-3, with a weak D call TRBD2 (5 bases). The V gene lost 4 bases and the J gene lost 2 bases, with 16 bases spanning the gap. From germline, CDR1 is KGHSH and CDR2 LQKENI. The CDR3 totals 16 residues. CDR3 DNA sequence: TGTGCCAGCTCACTTCAGGAGGAGCCCTACACAGATACGCAGTATTTT. Its translation: CASSLQEEPYTDTQYF.

The gene calls are TRBV13 and TRBJ1-1; 7 positions agree with TRBD1. CDR1 PRHDT and CDR2 FYEKMQ come from the germline V gene (reference sequence). The CDR3 length is 16 residues. Germline trimming cut 5 bases from V and 0 bases from J; bases unmatched to any gene: 9. DNA for the CDR3: TGTGCCAGCAGCCGTTCGGAGGGGACAGTGAACACTGAAGCTTTCTTT. The encoded protein is CASSRSEGTVNTEAFF.

The gene calls are TRBV4-1 and TRBJ2-3; tentatively, D is TRBD1 (6 bases). V was cut by 4 bases and J by 5 bases, with 10 bases left in between. Per the germline V gene, CDR1 is MGHRA and CDR2 is YSYEKL. This CDR3 contains 13 residues. DNA of the CDR3: TGCGCCAGCAGCCCTCACAGGGAAGATACGCAGTATTTT. Protein sequence: CASSPHREDTQYF.

V is TRBV7-9 and J is TRBJ1-6; weak D call: TRBD1 (5 bases). CDR3 length equals 11 residues. Trimming took 5 bases from V and 10 from J, leaving 6 bases between them. The germline gives CDR1 SEHNR, CDR2 FQNEAQ (reference sequence). CDR3 residues: CASSEGSPLHF. The DNA of the CDR3 is TGTGCCAGCAGCGAGGGGTCACCCCTCCACTTT.

The V and J genes are TRBV6-2 or TRBV6-3 and TRBJ2-6; D remains ambiguous. Trimming took off 6 bases at V and 0 bases at J, with 9 bases between the two ends. The V gene's germline CDR1 is MNHEY and CDR2 SVGEGT. The CDR3 spans 15 residues. The CDR3 DNA sequence: TGTGCCAGCAGCAGACGGAGCTCTGGGGCCAACGTCCTGACTTTC. This translates into CASSRRSSGANVLTF.

The sample holds a few counts of this clone. V is TRBV12-3 or TRBV12-4 and J is TRBJ1-2; D is perhaps TRBD1 (6 bases). The V gene lost 2 bases and the J gene lost 5 bases, with 6 bases spanning the gap. CDR3 length: 12 amino acids. The chain's CDR3 is CASSLTGYGYTF. The CDR3 nucleotides read TGTGCCAGCAGTTTAACAGGGTATGGCTACACCTTC.

V usage is TRBV20-1 and J usage is TRBJ1-6, with D possibly matching TRBD1 (5 bases). This CDR3 is 12 amino acids long. V lost 3 bases and J lost 7, with 7 bases in between. Germline V gives CDR1 DFQATT, CDR2 SNEGSKA (reference sequence). The chain's CDR3 is CSASGGNSPLHF. The CDR3 coding sequence is TGCAGTGCTAGTGGGGGGAATTCACCCCTCCACTTT.

The rearrangement uses TRBV19 and TRBJ1-4; 7 bases map to TRBD1. V was pared by 7 bases and J by 7 bases, with 6 bases of the junction left unmatched. The CDR3 length is 13 residues. The germline CDR1 and CDR2 sequences are LNHDA and SQIVND (reference sequence). The CDR3 is CASTQGRVEKLFF. For the CDR3, the DNA is TGTGCCAGTACACAGGGGAGAGTTGAAAAACTGTTTTTT. The full variable domain, its missing parts supplied by reference TRBV19 and TRBJ1-4, is DGGITQSPKYLFRKEGQNVTLSCEQNLNHDAMYWYRQDPGQGLRLIYYSQIVNDFQKGDIAEGYSVSREKKESFPLTVTSAQKNPTAFYLCASTQGRVEKLFFGSGTQLSVL.

The chain has TRBV5-1 and TRBJ2-1; D assignment may be TRBD1 or TRBD2 (5 bases each). Trimming left V 4 bases short and J 6 bases short, with 11 bases between. This CDR3 comprises 13 residues. Per the germline V gene, CDR1 is SGHRS and CDR2 is YFSETQ. The CDR3 spells CASSPGRTNEQFF. The CDR3 DNA reads as TGCGCCAGCAGCCCGGGACGGACCAATGAGCAGTTCTTC.

The rearrangement uses TRBV7-9 and TRBJ2-3; 9 positions match TRBD2. The trim removed 5 bases at V and 0 bases at J, leaving 12 bases unmatched. Germline V lookup: CDR1 SEHNR, CDR2 FQNEAQ (reference sequence). The CDR3 is made up of 18 amino acids. CDR3 sequence reads: CASSTPRTSVWSTDTQYF. CDR3 nucleotides: TGTGCCAGCAGCACTCCGAGGACTAGCGTATGGAGCACAGATACGCAGTATTTT.

The rearrangement uses TRBV2 and TRBJ1-6; D gene ambiguous. CDR1 is SNHLY and CDR2 is FYNNEI in the germline V gene. The CDR3 totals 13 residues. The V and J ends lost 3 bases and 9 bases respectively, with 9 bases between them. Written as DNA, the CDR3 is TGTGCCAGCAGTGACGGACTGGTTTCACCCCTCCACTTT. Translation: CASSDGLVSPLHF.

V and J are TRBV12-5 and TRBJ1-1; D unclear. Germline CDR1 LGHNT, CDR2 FRNRAP. The CDR3 extends over 13 amino acids. The ends were cut back, 3 bases at V and 1 base at J, with 6 bases in the middle. The CDR3 bases are TGTGCTAGTGGTTTAAGGGAGAACACTGAAGCTTTCTTT. Protein: CASGLRENTEAFF.

The chain uses TRBV6-5 and TRBJ1-3; D is undetermined. Trimming cost V 0 bases and J 2 bases, with 8 bases left between them. From germline, CDR1 is MNHEY and CDR2 SVGAGI. The CDR3 consists of 15 residues. The CDR3 sequence: CASSYSRVPGNTIYF. The CDR3 nucleotides are TGTGCCAGCAGTTACTCGAGGGTACCTGGAAACACCATATATTTT.

V is TRBV12-3 or TRBV12-4 and J is TRBJ2-7; unclear D gene. The V and J ends lost 5 bases and 2 bases respectively, with 10 bases between them. The CDR3 spans 13 residues. CDR3 in amino acids: CASSINEPYEQYF. CDR3 coding DNA: TGTGCCAGCAGTATCAATGAACCCTACGAGCAGTACTTC.

V usage is TRBV3-1 (or the pseudogene TRBV3-2) and J usage is TRBJ2-7; maybe TRBD1 (6 bases). The germline CDR1 and CDR2 sequences are LGHDT and YNNKEL (reference sequence). Deletions cut 5 bases from V and 5 bases from J, with 16 bases between. CDR3 length: 14 residues. The CDR3 coding sequence is TGTGCCAGCAGCATTTCAGGGGTCTCGGACGAGCAGTACTTC. It codes for CASSISGVSDEQYF.

This sequence joins TRBV6-1 and TRBJ2-7; D is unresolved. The CDR3 loop spans 15 amino acids. Germline assignment: CDR1 MNHNS and CDR2 SASEGT. Deletions cut 1 base from V and 3 bases from J, with 13 bases between. The CDR3 DNA is TGTGCCAGCAGTGAAGGAATCGTCAGTCTCTACGAGCAGTACTTC. Its protein product is CASSEGIVSLYEQYF.

The chain carries TRBV28 and TRBJ2-3; 11 positions match TRBD2. Unmatched junction bases numbered 3, after V lost 6 bases and J lost 4 bases. The germline V gene has CDR1 MDHEN and CDR2 SYDVKM. The CDR3 has 14 amino acids. In nucleotides, the CDR3 is TGTGCCAGCAGGTTACTAGCGGGAGCAGATACGCAGTATTTT. This codes for CASRLLAGADTQYF.

V gene TRBV7-2 combines with J gene TRBJ1-1; D possibly corresponds to TRBD1 (5 bases). The CDR3 extends over 15 amino acids. CDR1 is SGHTA and CDR2 is FQGNSA in the germline V gene. Trimming took 6 bases from V and 0 from J, leaving 14 bases between them. Here the CDR3 reads CASRQPGRMNTEAFF. CDR3 coding DNA: TGTGCCAGCAGACAACCGGGACGGATGAACACTGAAGCTTTCTTT.

The chain combines TRBV30 with TRBJ1-4; 10 bases match TRBD1. The CDR3 totals 14 residues. Trimming cost V 3 bases and J 8 bases; bases outside gene matches: 6. Germline V gives CDR1 GTSNPN, CDR2 SVGIG (reference sequence). The DNA of the CDR3 is TGTGCCTGGAGCACCGGGACAGGGGCGGAAAAACTGTTTTTT. Translation gives CAWSTGTGAEKLFF. Full variable domain (missing parts from reference TRBV30 and TRBJ1-4): SQTIHQWPATLVQPVGSPLSLECTVEGTSNPNLYWYRQAAGRGLQLLFYSVGIGQISSEVPQNLSASRPQDRQFILSSKKLLLSDSGFYLCAWSTGTGAEKLFFGSGTQLSVL.

CDR3 nucleotides: TGTGCCAGCAGACAGACAGGATACTATGGCTACACCTTC. Translation gives CASRQTGYYGYTF. The J gene is TRBJ1-2, the V gene TRBV7-2, with D tentatively TRBD1 (6 bases). The CDR3 runs 13 residues. The V gene lost 6 bases and the J gene lost 3 bases, with 11 bases spanning the gap. Germline V gene lookup returns CDR1 SGHTA and CDR2 FQGNSA.

The chain recombines TRBV2 with TRBJ1-4; the D gene is possibly TRBD1 (6 bases). The germline V gene has CDR1 SNHLY and CDR2 FYNNEI. This CDR3 contains 13 residues. Trimming stripped 7 bases from V and 5 bases from J, with 11 bases between. Here the CDR3 DNA reads TGTGCCAGCAACAGGGCGCGAAATGAAAAACTGTTTTTT. Amino acids: CASNRARNEKLFF.

The genes are TRBV7-9 and TRBJ1-1, with D hard to call. Germline V lookup: CDR1 SEHNR, CDR2 FQNEAQ (reference sequence). Between the trimmed V and J ends, which lost 3 bases and 4 bases, there was a span of 9 bases. This CDR3 region has 13 residues. CDR3 nucleotide sequence: TGTGCCAGCAGCTTTCAAAGTCCCACTGAAGCTTTCTTT. Translation: CASSFQSPTEAFF.

This clone occurred once. The V gene is TRBV5-4, the J gene TRBJ2-3; no definite D call. The CDR3 spans 14 residues. Germline V CDR1 and CDR2: SGHNT, YYREEE (reference sequence). V was shortened by 0 bases and J by 2 bases, with 7 bases between the two germline ends. The CDR3: CASSLDWFTDTQYF. As DNA, the CDR3 is TGTGCCAGCAGCTTGGACTGGTTCACAGATACGCAGTATTTT.

The V and J genes are TRBV5-1 and TRBJ2-3; tentative D call: TRBD1 (6 bases). Germline V gene data show CDR1 as SGHRS and CDR2 as YFSETQ. The CDR3 consists of 13 residues. V lost 2 bases and J 3 bases, leaving 7 bases between the germline ends. CDR3 nucleotide sequence: TGCGCCAGCAGCTTCAGGGGAACAGATACGCAGTATTTT. Its protein product is CASSFRGTDTQYF.